This T cell receptor (beta chain) was found in a study of blood T cells in healthy people across ages (dated by TCRdb to the mid-2010s). Broadly, across the study: Template switching captured roughly one uniquely barcoded TCR beta cDNA molecule per two T cells in model experiments. To track age-related changes in TCR beta repertoire diversity, the study relied on deep sequencing normalized with unique cDNA molecular identifiers. The donors were split into four age groups: young (average around 16 years), middle-aged (around 40), aged (approximately 60) and long-lived (approximately 89). Donors of different ages were randomly distributed across sequencing lanes to avoid experimental bias. Using the same blood draw, the study looked at two additional independent replicas of 1 million unique cDNA reads for two donors, one aged 18 to 30 and the other aged 80 or older.

Receptor libraries were prepared by 5' RACE. A second PCR of about 6 to 11 cycles was performed with a sample-barcoded 5' primer and a J-beta primer mix. A template-switch 5' adaptor carrying 12 random nucleotides introduced a unique molecular identifier onto each TCR beta cDNA molecule. Each sample yielded at least 2.5 million CDR3-containing paired-end reads. The Mint cDNA synthesis kit, primed by a TRBC-specific oligonucleotide, was used to synthesize first-strand cDNA from all RNA. Following uracil-DNA glycosylase treatment, a first 18-cycle PCR with universal primers M1SS and BC2_uni_R was performed on all cDNA. On the study's bioinformatics: For normalization, 1 million high-quality reads were randomly selected from each sample, with every read carrying a distinct molecular identifier. Reads sharing molecular identifiers were discarded rather than binned into consensus sequences. MiTCR, run with a Q25 quality threshold and the strictest error-elimination algorithm, handled CDR3 identification, clonotype clustering and error correction. A nonparametric unseen species model using Euler transformation provided a lower-bound estimate of total TCR beta diversity. TCRdb passed the public sequencing reads through fastp at Q25 and MiXCR, retaining productive beta sequences. Each CDR3 protein gets just one entry, which takes the most common genes and DNA from the rows behind it. The V and J calls and clone size are TCRdb's, not the authors'. This sample holds 1.5 million to 2 million distinct CDR3 sequences; roughly 43% were observed only once. The ten largest clonotypes hold about 23% of the sample.

Reading the germline V gene (reference sequence) gives CDR1 DFQATT and CDR2 SNEGSKA. Reading from cysteine to phenylalanine, the CDR3 counts 14 amino acids. Only the CDR3 portion is preserved as DNA: 42 bases, with reading frame beginning at the first base. The junction shows trimming of 3 bases on V and 3 bases on J, plus 15 bases between the germline ends. Here is what the overall study found, with its caveats: There was a strong correlation between observed TCR beta diversity and the percentage of naive T cells measured by flow cytometry. Estimates of total diversity from one million sequenced T cells were regarded as lower bounds and underestimates. The long-lived group showed more naive CD4+ T cells, fewer expanded clones and increased TCR diversity than the aged group, suggesting age selection. Since profiling was done on bulk unsorted PBMCs, naive and antigen-experienced compartments could not be conclusively compared. Because donor CMV infection status was unknown, age-related changes in expanded clonotypes were potentially confounded. As age increased, observed TCR beta diversity per million T cells dropped in a roughly linear way, and a significant reduction was already evident by age around 41.

As regards this clonotype: Which antigen it targets is not known. The input lacks base qualities; no much larger clone sits a single base away.

The approximately 39 donors, aged about 6 to 95 years, were systemically healthy Caucasian individuals from Russia. Each donor gave ten milliliters of peripheral blood, collected into EDTA-treated Vacutainer tubes. Ficoll-Paque density-gradient centrifugation was used to isolate PBMCs, with at least 6 million per sample. Total RNA was extracted from PBMCs with Trizol reagent, with at least 5 micrograms obtained per sample. For every donor, flow cytometry on a PBMC aliquot measured the percentage of naive CD45RAhigh/CD27high T cells. The sequence is built from TRBV20-1 and TRBJ2-7; a weak D assignment points to TRBD2 (5 bases agree). The clonotype comes from a human donor in good health. Sequenced sample: blood. The nucleotides are TGCAGTGCTAGTCTGACGGGAATACTCTACGAGCAGTACTTC. Translated, it gives CSASLTGILYEQYF.